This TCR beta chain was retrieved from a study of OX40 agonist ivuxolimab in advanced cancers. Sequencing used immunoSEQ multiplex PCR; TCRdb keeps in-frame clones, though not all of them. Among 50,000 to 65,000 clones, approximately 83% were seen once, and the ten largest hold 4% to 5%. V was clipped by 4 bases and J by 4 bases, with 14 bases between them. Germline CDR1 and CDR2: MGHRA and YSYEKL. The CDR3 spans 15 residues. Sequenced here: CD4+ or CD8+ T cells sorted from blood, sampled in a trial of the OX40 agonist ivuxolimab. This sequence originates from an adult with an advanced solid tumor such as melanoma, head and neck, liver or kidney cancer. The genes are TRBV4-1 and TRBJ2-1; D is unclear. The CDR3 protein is CASSLPGSLYNEQFF. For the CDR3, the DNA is TGCGCCAGCAGCCTACCTGGCAGCTTATACAATGAGCAGTTCTTC.